These 3 T cell receptor beta chains share one sample of origin, sequenced in a study of immune reconstitution after stem cell transplant in scleroderma. TCRdb analysed the RT-PCR reads with MiXCR anew, one entry per CDR3 protein. The table records around 3,500 distinct CDR3 sequences, approximately 5.9% of them present only once. This material was acquired before or after autologous hematopoietic stem cell transplantation (not recorded which). The receptor set was obtained from a female donor with systemic sclerosis.

This clonotype was seen many times. The rearrangement joins TRBV5-5 to TRBJ1-1, with D tentatively TRBD1 (5 bases). V lost 4 bases and J 10 bases, leaving 26 bases between the germline ends. This CDR3 region has 16 residues. Germline V CDR1 and CDR2: SGHKS, YYEKEE (reference sequence). The CDR3 sequence is CASSPGGRGSSVGAFF. The CDR3 DNA reads as TGTGCCAGCAGCCCCGGGGGGAGAGGGTCGAGCGTTGGAGCTTTCTTT.

By sample fraction, this clonotype is medium-sized. The chain recombines TRBV4-3 with TRBJ2-7; D is unclear. V dropped 1 base and J dropped 6 bases, with 16 bases sitting between them. The CDR3 is 15 residues long. Germline assignment: CDR1 LGHNA and CDR2 YSLEER. CDR3 nucleotide sequence: TGCGCCAGCAGCCAAGGGCTGACAAGGGTTGGCGAGCAGTACTTC. This encodes CASSQGLTRVGEQYF.

This clonotype ranks as medium-sized (0.01 to 0.1%). The chain uses TRBV12-3 or TRBV12-4 and TRBJ1-5; D is ambiguous. The V gene lost 2 bases and the J gene lost 3 bases, with 17 bases spanning the gap. The CDR3 length is 17 residues. The CDR3 loop is CASSLPYHVGINQPQHF. For the CDR3, the DNA is TGTGCCAGCAGTTTACCCTATCATGTGGGCATCAATCAGCCCCAGCATTTT.